Listed below are T cell receptor beta chains from one sample, sequenced in a study of vaccination effects on CD4 cells after COVID-19. Method: immunoSEQ multiplex PCR; TCRdb's copy keeps in-frame clones and lacks some. The table lists approximately 46,000 clones, 70% to 75% of them singletons. Their recognized antigens are unknown. The sequences come from CD4+ T cells from PBMCs cultured without peptide, collected before COVID-19 vaccination. All receptors come from a human donor who had a prior SARS-CoV-2 infection. The CDR3 runs from the conserved cysteine through the conserved F or W. The D gene is left open where the match is weak. Size values are once, few and many counts, or a class for expanded clones, and some rows have none.

>TRBJ2-7|.|TRBV6-5|TRBD1
CASSRQGYYEQYF
>TRBJ2-7|.|TRBV28|TRBD2
CASSTSGSYEQYF
>TRBJ1-1|.|TRBV7-2|.
CASSITENTEAFF
>TRBJ2-1|few|TRBV4-1|.
CASSQETKSHEQFF
>TRBJ2-3|once|TRBV9|TRBD2
CASSAPSGRGTDTQYF
>TRBJ2-7|.|TRBV4-1|.
CASSQVPHSYEQYF
>TRBJ1-1|few|TRBV12-5|.
CASGLEEDTEAFF
>TRBJ1-4|few|TRBV5-6|.
CASKPRLGGKLFF
>TRBJ1-3|.|TRBV6-5|.
CASRTGPGNTIYF
>TRBJ2-3|.|TRBV7-7|.
CASSLGHPPADTQYF
>TRBJ2-1|few|TRBV3-1/TRBV3-2|TRBD1
CASSRHDRVSYNEQFF
>TRBJ1-1|.|TRBV18|.
CASSPMMAFDEAFF
>TRBJ2-6|once|TRBV11-3|.
CASSLPGANVLTF
>TRBJ2-3|.|TRBV28|TRBD2
CASSLAGGRADTQYF
>TRBJ1-1|few|TRBV10-3|.
CAISDVLNTEAFF
>TRBJ2-7|.|TRBV11-2|TRBD1
CASSLGTGAFRSEQYF
>TRBJ1-1|.|TRBV2|TRBD1
CASSWDRVAFEAFF
>TRBJ2-6|.|TRBV4-2|.
CASSQVGALGANVLTF
>TRBJ2-7|once|TRBV6-2/TRBV6-3|TRBD1
CASSYARGRLHEQYF
>TRBJ1-1|.|TRBV4-1|.
CASSQRVVIGRGVTEAFF
>TRBJ1-2|few|TRBV18|TRBD1
CASSHNRGRGYTF
>TRBJ2-1|.|TRBV25-1|.
CASIRGSSIFF
>TRBJ2-3|.|TRBV2|TRBD2
CASSDVAGTLDTQYF
>TRBJ1-6|few|TRBV5-4|.
CASSPGWGDNSPLHF
>TRBJ2-7|.|TRBV7-6|TRBD1
CASSLGRDRVKYEQYF
>TRBJ1-6|.|TRBV5-5|.
CASRLDSYNSPLHF
>TRBJ2-7|.|TRBV4-2|TRBD2
CASSQTSGQSYEQYF
>TRBJ2-7|.|TRBV5-1|TRBD1
CASSLAGDRLSEQYF
>TRBJ2-3|.|TRBV10-3|TRBD2
CAISALTSGSTDTQYF
>TRBJ1-1|few|TRBV9|.
CASSVDTSRETEAFF
>TRBJ2-3|.|TRBV5-1|.
CASSEDGGTQYF
>TRBJ1-5|.|TRBV6-5|.
CASSLERNFQPQHF
>TRBJ1-3|.|TRBV3-1/TRBV3-2|.
CASSELGNTIYF
>TRBJ2-3|.|TRBV24-1|.
CATSGDRSLSTDTQYF
>TRBJ1-5|.|TRBV28|.
CASSLYGKGYQPQHF
>TRBJ1-2|few|TRBV6-1|.
CASSELLGQNYGYTF
>TRBJ2-5|.|TRBV30|TRBD2
CAWSDGTSVETQYF
>TRBJ2-2|few|TRBV5-1|.
CASSLGAGENTGELFF
>TRBJ2-1|.|TRBV11-3|TRBD2
CASATVGLAGRGDEQFF
>TRBJ2-1|once|TRBV6-5|.
CASSYNRVGEQFF
>TRBJ2-2|.|TRBV7-9|TRBD1
CASSLTGKVSGELFF
>TRBJ2-3|.|TRBV5-4|TRBD1
CASSPWGQGAPDTQYF
>TRBJ2-5|few|TRBV30|.
CAWSVRERETQYF
>TRBJ1-2|.|TRBV5-1|TRBD1
CASSLTGTEIPTGTF
>TRBJ2-5|.|TRBV6-1|.
CASTVGRDQETQYF
>TRBJ1-4|.|TRBV5-1|.
CASSLGGGNEKLFF
>TRBJ1-2|few|TRBV30|.
CAWSNGRVYGYTF
>TRBJ1-3|.|TRBV11-3|.
CASSPPGGAGNTIYF
>TRBJ2-5|.|TRBV4-2|.
CASSQEVPSRETQYF
>TRBJ2-5|.|TRBV5-4|.
CASSSTGRRETQYF